This T cell receptor beta chain was sequenced in a study of shared clonotypes between healthy human individuals. Germline V CDR1 and CDR2: SGHAT, FQNNGV. The CDR3 has 15 residues. Deletions cut 5 bases from V and 2 bases from J, with 12 bases between. The assay was immunoSEQ multiplex PCR, and TCRdb's table has in-frame clones only and misses some. The sample records fewer than 1 million clones, 95% to 97% being singletons. Naive CD8 populations comprised CD45RO-negative cells positively selected for CCR7, excluding terminally differentiated effector memory CD45RA+ cells. The chain has TRBV11-2 and TRBJ2-2; D is perhaps TRBD1 or TRBD2 (5 bases each). Sequencing input: naive CD8+ T cells sorted from blood. This receptor was identified in a man in his thirties or forties in good health. CDR3 sequence: CASSPEGPNTGELFF. The CDR3 nucleotides read TGTGCCAGCAGCCCAGAGGGGCCTAACACCGGGGAGCTGTTTTTT.